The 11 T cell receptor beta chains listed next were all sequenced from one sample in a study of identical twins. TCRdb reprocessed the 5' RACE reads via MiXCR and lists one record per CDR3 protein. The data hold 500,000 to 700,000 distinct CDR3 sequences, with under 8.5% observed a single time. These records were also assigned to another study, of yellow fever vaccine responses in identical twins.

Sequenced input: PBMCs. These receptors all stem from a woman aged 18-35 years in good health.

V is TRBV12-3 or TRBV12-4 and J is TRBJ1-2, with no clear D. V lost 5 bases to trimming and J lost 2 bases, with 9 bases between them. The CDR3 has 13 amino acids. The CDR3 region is CASSPAQNYGYTF. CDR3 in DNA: TGTGCCAGCAGTCCTGCACAAAACTATGGCTACACCTTC.

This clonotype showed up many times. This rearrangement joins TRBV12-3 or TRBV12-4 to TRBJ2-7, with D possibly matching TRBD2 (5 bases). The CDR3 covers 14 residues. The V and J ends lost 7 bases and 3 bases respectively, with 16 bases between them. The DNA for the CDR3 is TGTGCCAGCACCCGGGGAGTGTTAGGCTACGAGCAGTACTTC. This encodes CASTRGVLGYEQYF.

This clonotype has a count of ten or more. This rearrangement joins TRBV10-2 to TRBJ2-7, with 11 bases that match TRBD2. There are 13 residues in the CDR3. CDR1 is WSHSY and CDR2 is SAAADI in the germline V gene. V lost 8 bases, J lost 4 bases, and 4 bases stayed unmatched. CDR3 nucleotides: TGCGCCAGCTCTGCTAGCGGGGGGTACGAGCAGTACGTC. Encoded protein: CASSASGGYEQYV.

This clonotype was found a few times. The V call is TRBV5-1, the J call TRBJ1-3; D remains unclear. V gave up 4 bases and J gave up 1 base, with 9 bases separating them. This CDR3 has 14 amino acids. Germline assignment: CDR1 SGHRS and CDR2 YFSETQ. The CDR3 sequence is CASSLLASGNTIYF. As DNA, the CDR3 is TGCGCCAGCAGCCTTTTGGCGTCTGGAAACACCATATATTTT.

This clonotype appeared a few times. In DNA form, the CDR3 reads TGTGCCAGCAAATTGAGGAATGAGCAGTTCTTC. It is translated as CASKLRNEQFF. The gene calls are TRBV12-3 or TRBV12-4 and TRBJ2-1; no reliable D call. V gave up 7 bases and J gave up 7 bases, with 8 bases separating them. This CDR3 is 11 amino acids long.

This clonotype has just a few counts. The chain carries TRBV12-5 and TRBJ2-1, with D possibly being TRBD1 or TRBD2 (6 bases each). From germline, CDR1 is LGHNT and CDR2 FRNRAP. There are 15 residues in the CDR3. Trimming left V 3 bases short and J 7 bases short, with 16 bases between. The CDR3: CASGFRLVGANEQFF. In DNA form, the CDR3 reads TGTGCTAGTGGTTTTCGACTAGTGGGGGCAAATGAGCAGTTCTTC. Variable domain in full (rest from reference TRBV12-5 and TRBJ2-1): DARVTQTPRHKVTEMGQEVTMRCQPILGHNTVFWYRQTMMQGLELLAYFRNRAPLDDSGMPKDRFSAEMPDATLATLKIQPSEPRDSAVYFCASGFRLVGANEQFFGPGTRLTVL.

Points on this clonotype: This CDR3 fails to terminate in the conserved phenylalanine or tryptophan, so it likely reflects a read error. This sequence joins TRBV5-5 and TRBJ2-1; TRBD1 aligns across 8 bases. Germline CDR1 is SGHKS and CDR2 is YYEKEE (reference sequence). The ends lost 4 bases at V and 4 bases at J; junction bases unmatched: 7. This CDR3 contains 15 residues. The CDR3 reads CASSPGQGSYNEQFL. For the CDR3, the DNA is TGTGCCAGCAGCCCCGGACAGGGATCATACAATGAGCAGTTCCTC.

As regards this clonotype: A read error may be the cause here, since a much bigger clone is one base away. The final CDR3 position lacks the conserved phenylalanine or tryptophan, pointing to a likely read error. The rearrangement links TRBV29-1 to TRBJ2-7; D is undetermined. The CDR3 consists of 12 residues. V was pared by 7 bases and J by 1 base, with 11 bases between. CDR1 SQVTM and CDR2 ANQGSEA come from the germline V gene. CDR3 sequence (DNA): TGCAGCGCCTACGATATTTCCTACGAGCAGTACTCC. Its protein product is CSAYDISYEQYS.

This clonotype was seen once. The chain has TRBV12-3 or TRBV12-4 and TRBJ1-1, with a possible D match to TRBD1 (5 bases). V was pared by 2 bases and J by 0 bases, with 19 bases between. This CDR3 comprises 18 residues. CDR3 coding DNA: TGTGCCAGCAGTTTACTTTGGCAGGGTTCAGGAGTGAACACTGAAGCTTTCTTT. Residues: CASSLLWQGSGVNTEAFF.

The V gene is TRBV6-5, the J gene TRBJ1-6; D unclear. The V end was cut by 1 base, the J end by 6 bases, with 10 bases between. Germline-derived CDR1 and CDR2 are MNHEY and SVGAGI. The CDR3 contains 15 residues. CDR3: CASSYFPGTNSPLHF. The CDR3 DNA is TGTGCCAGCAGTTACTTTCCGGGTACTAATTCACCCCTCCACTTT.

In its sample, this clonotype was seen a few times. CDR3: CASSVSGSQSEQFF. DNA of the CDR3: TGTGCCAGCAGTGTTAGCGGGAGTCAGAGTGAGCAGTTCTTC. This sequence joins TRBV25-1 and TRBJ2-1, with 9 bases identical to TRBD2. The CDR3 sequence is 14 residues long. Germline V gives CDR1 MGHDK, CDR2 SYGVNS. With V trimmed by 4 bases and J by 9 bases, 7 bases remained unmatched. Filled out from reference TRBV25-1 and TRBJ2-1, the complete variable domain reads EADIYQTPRYLVIGTGKKITLECSQTMGHDKMYWYQQDPGMELHLIHYSYGVNSTEKGDLSSESTVSRIRTEHFPLTLESARPSHTSQYLCASSVSGSQSEQFFGPGTRLTVL.